The present TCR beta chain was sequenced within a study of post-analysis software for immune sequencing data. Overall study results and limits: Normalized Chao1 diversity was significantly lower in multiple sclerosis patients than in controls. There were five or six TRBV segments more frequent in patients than controls, and TRBV5-6, TRBV5-1 and TRBV20-1 were among them. F measure showed strong co-clustering of same-batch samples.

Details on this clonotype: Its antigen is currently unknown.

Unique molecular identifiers were built into the TCR beta cDNA libraries. Each batch of about 0.95 to 10 million T cells produced hundreds of thousands of cDNA molecules. TCRdb reprocessed the PCR reads via MiXCR and lists one record per CDR3 protein. The sample consists of hundreds of thousands of distinct CDR3 sequences, around 60% of them appearing once. The CDR3 length is 13 residues. V was pared by 6 bases and J by 8 bases, with 14 bases between. Germline V gives CDR1 SNHLY, CDR2 FYNNEI. The V gene is TRBV2, the J gene TRBJ2-1; perhaps TRBD1 as D (7 bases). The sequencing sample was made of blood. The sequence derives from a girl aged 2-10 years with multiple sclerosis. The CDR3 loop reads CASRDREADEQFF. CDR3 sequence (DNA): TGTGCCAGCAGAGACAGGGAGGCGGATGAGCAGTTCTTC.